The sequence of this T cell receptor (beta chain) was determined in a study of neurological immune-mediated disorders. The controls, all healthy individuals, were blood bank volunteers in Maryland, USA. The sorted libraries involved the use of about 930,000 CD4+ or CD8+ T cells. V lost 5 bases, J lost 6 bases, and 10 bases stayed unmatched. CDR1 and CDR2 from the germline V gene are MDHEN and SYDVKM. The CDR3 sequence is 15 residues long. Findings of the study overall: TCR-beta repertoires seemed private in all groups, with no expanded CDR3 amino acid sequences shared.

This clonotype was counted many times. Its specificity is unknown. 5'RACE employing 10-nucleotide random UMIs yielded the cDNA. TCRdb passed the 5' RACE reads through MiXCR, listing each CDR3 protein once. The table shows around 13,000 distinct CDR3 sequences, with 6.5% to 8% occurring only once. The chain is built from TRBV28 and TRBJ1-2; TRBD1 agrees at 9 bases. This receptor was identified in a woman in her thirties or forties in good health. The specimen was CD8+ T cells from blood. DNA of the CDR3: TGTGCCAGCAGTGGGCCCGGGACAGGGAACGATGGCTACACCTTC. Translation gives CASSGPGTGNDGYTF.